These T cell receptor beta chains were read from a single sample in a study of blood T cells in healthy people across ages. MiXCR, applied by TCRdb to the 5' RACE reads, yields one record per CDR3 protein. The sample yields 540,000 or so distinct CDR3 sequences, roughly 48% seen once. Sequenced sample: blood. The receptors here all came from a man older than 75 in good health. Each CDR3 is given with its conserved first and last residue. D genes are given only for firm matches. Clone sizes are given selectively: once, few, many, or a class where the clone is expanded.

J: TRBJ1-4
V: TRBV7-9
size: -
D: -
DNA: TGTGCCAGCAGCTTATATTACGGGCAAGATGAAAAACTGTTTTTT
CDR3: CASSLYYGQDEKLFF

J: TRBJ2-3
V: TRBV7-9
size: -
D: -
DNA: TGTGCCGGCAGCTTAGGAGGCGGACCGACAGATACGCAGTATTTT
CDR3: CAGSLGGGPTDTQYF

J: TRBJ2-7
V: TRBV7-2
size: -
D: -
DNA: TGTGCCAGCAGCCGCCGGGACTCACCCTACGAGCAGTACTTC
CDR3: CASSRRDSPYEQYF

J: TRBJ2-7
V: TRBV27
size: -
D: TRBD2
DNA: TGTGCCAGCAGCTCAGAGGCTAGCGGGGGCTACGAGCAGTACTTC
CDR3: CASSSEASGGYEQYF

J: TRBJ2-3
V: TRBV9
size: many
D: -
DNA: TGTGCCAGCAGCGAGGACGGAGCTAGCACAGATACGCAGTATTTT
CDR3: CASSEDGASTDTQYF

J: TRBJ1-4
V: TRBV20-1
size: -
D: TRBD1
DNA: TGCAGTGCGATGTCCCGGCAGGGGGCGGCTAATGAAAAACTGTTTTTT
CDR3: CSAMSRQGAANEKLFF

J: TRBJ1-1
V: TRBV2
size: -
D: -
DNA: TGTGCCAGCAGTGAGACGGGGGCCACTGAAGCTTTCTTT
CDR3: CASSETGATEAFF

J: TRBJ1-5
V: TRBV20-1
size: few
D: TRBD1
DNA: TGCAGTGCTAGTAGGACAGGCGCCGGGGGGCCCCAGCATTTT
CDR3: CSASRTGAGGPQHF

J: TRBJ2-7
V: TRBV10-3
size: few
D: -
DNA: TGTGCCATCAGTGAGGCCGGGAGAACCTACGAGCAGTACTTC
CDR3: CAISEAGRTYEQYF

J: TRBJ2-7
V: TRBV3-1
size: -
D: TRBD1
DNA: TGTGCCAGCAGCCCGACCCCCACAGGGGTCTCCTACGAGCAGTACTTC
CDR3: CASSPTPTGVSYEQYF

J: TRBJ2-3
V: TRBV4-1
size: -
D: -
DNA: TGCGCCAGCAGCCAAGATCGGAGGTTCTCCACAGATACGCAGTATTTT
CDR3: CASSQDRRFSTDTQYF

J: TRBJ2-1
V: TRBV24-1
size: once
D: -
DNA: TGTGCCACCAGCGCCTCGGGGGTTGAGCAGTTCTTC
CDR3: CATSASGVEQFF

J: TRBJ2-7
V: TRBV5-1
size: -
D: -
DNA: TGCGCCAGCAGCCCGGAGGGGACACCGCGCGAGCAGTACTTC
CDR3: CASSPEGTPREQYF

J: TRBJ1-2
V: TRBV7-9
size: -
D: -
DNA: TGTGCCAGCAGCTCACAAAGGCGTGGGGGAAACGACGGCTACACCTTC
CDR3: CASSSQRRGGNDGYTF

J: TRBJ2-1
V: TRBV7-2
size: -
D: TRBD1
DNA: TGTGCCAGCAGTTTCAAGGGGACAGGGGGTGCGGCCGTTCAGTTCTTC
CDR3: CASSFKGTGGAAVQFF

J: TRBJ1-1
V: TRBV24-1
size: -
D: -
DNA: TGTGCCACCAGTCGGGGTCCGGACACTGAAGCTTTCTTT
CDR3: CATSRGPDTEAFF

J: TRBJ2-1
V: TRBV2
size: -
D: TRBD2
DNA: TGTGCCAGCAGTGAAGCACTAGCGGGGGGGTACAATGAGCAGTTCTTC
CDR3: CASSEALAGGYNEQFF

J: TRBJ1-6
V: TRBV2
size: once
D: -
DNA: TGTGCCTTACGGGCGTCCTATAATTCACCCCTCCACTTT
CDR3: CALRASYNSPLHF

J: TRBJ1-5
V: TRBV27
size: -
D: -
DNA: TGTGCCAGCAGTCGAGGGGTCGACCAGCCCCAGCATTTT
CDR3: CASSRGVDQPQHF

J: TRBJ2-7
V: TRBV4-2
size: -
D: TRBD1
DNA: TGTGCCAGCTGCCAAGCCCTTGGGACAGCGATATACGAGCAGTACTTC
CDR3: CASCQALGTAIYEQYF

J: TRBJ1-2
V: TRBV5-1
size: -
D: TRBD1
DNA: TGCGCCAGCAGCTTGCTTCCGGGACAGAACTATGGCTACACCTTC
CDR3: CASSLLPGQNYGYTF

J: TRBJ1-4
V: TRBV9
size: -
D: -
DNA: TGTGCCAGCAACGTAGGCAGGGATAATGAAAAACTGTTTTTT
CDR3: CASNVGRDNEKLFF

J: TRBJ2-7
V: TRBV6-2/TRBV6-3
size: few
D: TRBD2
DNA: TGTGCCAGTGGAGCCGGGACTAGCAGTCGCGAGCAGTACTTC
CDR3: CASGAGTSSREQYF

J: TRBJ2-1
V: TRBV29-1
size: few
D: TRBD2
DNA: TGCAGCGTTGTGGTAATAGCGGGATTGAATGAGCAGTTCTTC
CDR3: CSVVVIAGLNEQFF

J: TRBJ2-3
V: TRBV21-1
size: few
D: -
DNA: TGTGCCAGCCCCTGCGGGGGCACAGATACGCAGTATTTT
CDR3: CASPCGGTDTQYF

J: TRBJ2-1
V: TRBV29-1
size: -
D: -
DNA: TGCAGCGTTGAAAGCGGGAATGAGCAGTTCTTC
CDR3: CSVESGNEQFF

J: TRBJ2-7
V: TRBV4-3
size: few
D: -
DNA: TGCGCCAGCAGCCAAGAGACGGCTAGTCCACAGTACGAGCAGTACTTC
CDR3: CASSQETASPQYEQYF

J: TRBJ2-5
V: TRBV25-1
size: -
D: -
DNA: TGTGCCAGCAGTGAACCAGGACGGAAGACCCAGTACTTC
CDR3: CASSEPGRKTQYF

J: TRBJ2-3
V: TRBV20-1
size: -
D: TRBD2
DNA: TGCAGTGCTGGGACTAGCAGCACAGATACGCAGTATTTT
CDR3: CSAGTSSTDTQYF

J: TRBJ2-1
V: TRBV3-1
size: -
D: -
DNA: TGTGCCAGCACCTCACGTAACGATGAGCAGTTCTTC
CDR3: CASTSRNDEQFF

J: TRBJ1-1
V: TRBV6-2/TRBV6-3
size: once
D: TRBD1
DNA: TGTGCCAGCAGTTGGACAGGGGTTTGGACTGAAGCTTTCTTT
CDR3: CASSWTGVWTEAFF

J: TRBJ1-6
V: TRBV25-1
size: -
D: TRBD1
DNA: TGTGCCAGCAGTGACCAGGGGGGGCCCCTCCACTTT
CDR3: CASSDQGGPLHF